A selection of T cell receptor beta chains follows, all from one sample in a study of blood T cell repertoires in COVID-19. The data were produced by immunoSEQ multiplex PCR, yet TCRdb's version contains in-frame clones alone and is incomplete. The table includes a few hundred thousand clones, 87% detected once. Sequenced material: peripheral blood. These receptors were taken from a man in his forties with active or convalescent COVID-19. Each CDR3 is given with its conserved first and last residue. The D gene is left open where the match is weak. Expanded clones get a size class; other rows say once, few or many, or leave the size out.

clone_size j_call v_call d_call cdr3_aa cdr3_nt
. TRBJ2-1 TRBV7-9 TRBD1 CASRPGTAAYNEQFF TGTGCCAGCAGGCCTGGGACAGCAGCCTACAATGAGCAGTTCTTC
. TRBJ1-1 TRBV6-1 TRBD1 CASSEALGTGGYSVPDTEAFF TGTGCCAGCAGTGAAGCGCTAGGGACAGGGGGCTATAGCGTCCCGGACACTGAAGCTTTCTTT
. TRBJ2-2 TRBV5-1 TRBD1 CASGRDRDTGELFF TGCGCCAGCGGTCGGGACAGGGACACCGGGGAGCTGTTTTTT
. TRBJ2-7 TRBV11-2 TRBD2 CASSFRLAGAFYYEQYF TGTGCCAGCAGCTTCCGACTAGCGGGGGCTTTCTACTACGAGCAGTACTTC
. TRBJ1-2 TRBV5-1 TRBD1 CASSQYPGPGQTSYGYTF TGCGCCAGCAGCCAATACCCGGGTCCGGGACAGACTTCCTATGGCTACACCTTC
. TRBJ2-5 TRBV19 . CASSIDFGLEETQYF TGTGCCAGTAGTATAGATTTTGGCCTGGAGGAGACCCAGTACTTC
. TRBJ2-7 TRBV2 TRBD2 CAGPSGHHYEQYF TGTGCCGGACCTAGCGGACACCACTACGAGCAGTACTTC
. TRBJ2-3 TRBV5-1 . CASSSSRTDTQYF TGCGCCAGCAGCTCTTCTAGGACAGATACGCAGTATTTT
. TRBJ1-2 TRBV29-1 . CSVEEGRGTPYGYTF TGCAGCGTTGAAGAGGGTAGGGGAACCCCCTATGGCTACACCTTC
. TRBJ2-1 TRBV6-1 . CASSESRGYNEQFF TGTGCCAGCAGTGAATCGCGGGGCTACAATGAGCAGTTCTTC
once TRBJ2-7 TRBV28 . CASSPGSSYEQYF TGTGCCAGCAGTCCCGGGAGCTCCTACGAGCAGTACTTC
. TRBJ1-4 TRBV7-9 . CASSSPRVRANEKLFF TGTGCCAGCAGCTCCCCCAGGGTTCGGGCTAATGAAAAACTGTTTTTT
. TRBJ1-1 TRBV19 . CASRRQVVGNTEAFF TGTGCCAGCCGAAGACAGGTAGTCGGTAACACTGAAGCTTTCTTT
. TRBJ2-3 TRBV5-4 . CASSLVTFRPDTQYF TGTGCCAGCAGCTTGGTAACTTTCAGGCCAGATACGCAGTATTTT
. TRBJ2-1 TRBV6-1 . CASSEGRRVGEQFF TGTGCCAGCAGTGAAGGGCGGCGGGTCGGTGAGCAGTTCTTC
. TRBJ2-7 TRBV11-2 TRBD1 CASSPDRGHEQYF TGTGCCAGCAGCCCCGACAGGGGCCACGAGCAGTACTTC
. TRBJ1-1 TRBV19 . CASSIGRGWGDTEAFF TGTGCCAGTAGTATTGGGCGGGGCTGGGGAGACACTGAAGCTTTCTTT
. TRBJ2-2 TRBV14 TRBD1 CASSQVSGTGIGELFF TGTGCCAGCAGCCAAGTATCCGGGACAGGGATCGGGGAGCTGTTTTTT
. TRBJ2-1 TRBV7-9 TRBD2 CASSSRGGQSYNEQFF TGTGCCAGCAGCTCTCGGGGGGGCCAATCCTACAATGAGCAGTTCTTC
. TRBJ2-3 TRBV7-3 TRBD2 CASSQTSGPTDTQYF TGTGCCAGCAGCCAGACTAGCGGGCCCACAGATACGCAGTATTTT
. TRBJ1-1 TRBV7-9 TRBD1 CASSLLGQGQRGNTEAFF TGTGCCAGCAGCCTACTTGGACAGGGGCAGAGGGGGAACACTGAAGCTTTCTTT
once TRBJ2-5 TRBV6-2/TRBV6-3 TRBD2 CASSYPPTSGRGETQYF TGTGCCAGCAGTTACCCGCCGACTAGCGGGAGGGGTGAGACCCAGTACTTC
. TRBJ2-2 TRBV10-1 TRBD1 CASKGGAETGELFF TGCGCCAGCAAAGGGGGCGCGGAAACCGGGGAGCTGTTTTTT
. TRBJ1-4 TRBV19 . CASSAIQGFNEKLFF TGTGCCAGTAGTGCAATCCAGGGGTTTAATGAAAAACTGTTTTTT
. TRBJ1-1 TRBV6-5 TRBD1 CASSYLSGQRGAEAFF TGTGCCAGCAGTTATCTCTCGGGACAGCGAGGTGCTGAAGCTTTCTTT
. TRBJ2-3 TRBV6-5 TRBD2 CASGLTHSTDTQYF TGTGCCTCGGGACTAACCCATAGCACAGATACGCAGTATTTT
. TRBJ1-3 TRBV28 . CASTSGGPHSGNTIYF TGTGCCAGCACCTCCGGGGGACCTCACTCTGGAAACACCATATATTTT
. TRBJ1-1 TRBV28 . CASREEGRAFF TGTGCCAGCCGCGAGGAGGGGCGAGCTTTCTTT
. TRBJ1-2 TRBV11-1 . CASSLSLEGYTF TGTGCCAGCAGCTTAAGTCTGGAGGGCTACACCTTC
. TRBJ2-1 TRBV10-3 . CAISVSTQGAGDNEQFF TGTGCCATCAGTGTCTCGACCCAGGGGGCGGGGGACAATGAGCAGTTCTTC
. TRBJ1-5 TRBV2 . CASSEAEVPKPQHF TGTGCCAGCAGTGAAGCTGAGGTCCCTAAGCCCCAGCATTTT
. TRBJ2-1 TRBV7-2 . CASSSPGSYNEQFF TGTGCCAGCAGCTCCCCGGGGTCCTACAATGAGCAGTTCTTC
. TRBJ1-6 TRBV3-1/TRBV3-2 TRBD1 CASSQGTGGVGTSPLHF TGTGCCAGCAGCCAAGGGACAGGGGGTGTAGGTACATCACCCCTCCACTTT
. TRBJ1-1 TRBV25-1 TRBD1 CASSEFPTGSSEAFF TGTGCCAGCAGTGAATTCCCGACAGGGTCAAGTGAAGCTTTCTTT
. TRBJ1-4 TRBV28 . CASSFFQGNEKLFF TGTGCCAGCAGTTTTTTTCAGGGTAATGAAAAACTGTTTTTT
. TRBJ2-7 TRBV23-1 TRBD2 CASSHAGKREYSYEQYF TGCGCCAGCAGTCATGCTGGGAAGCGGGAATACTCCTACGAGCAGTACTTC
. TRBJ2-3 TRBV11-3 . CASTSGSTDTQYF TGTGCCAGCACCTCCGGGAGCACAGATACGCAGTATTTT
. TRBJ2-2 TRBV9 TRBD2 CASSVSSGSTYTGELFF TGTGCCAGCAGCGTCTCTAGCGGGAGTACGTACACCGGGGAGCTGTTTTTT
. TRBJ1-2 TRBV30 . CAWITRGIGGYTF TGTGCCTGGATAACAAGGGGAATCGGTGGCTACACCTTC
. TRBJ1-3 TRBV3-1/TRBV3-2 TRBD1 CASSLDRAVDTIYF TGTGCCAGCAGCCTTGACAGGGCTGTGGACACCATATATTTT
. TRBJ2-3 TRBV2 TRBD1 CASRAGDRGVGDTQYF TGTGCCAGCAGAGCCGGGGACAGGGGAGTGGGAGATACGCAGTATTTT
. TRBJ2-7 TRBV9 TRBD2 CASSELAVGGSYEQYF TGTGCCAGCAGCGAACTAGCGGTTGGGGGGTCCTACGAGCAGTACTTC
few TRBJ1-5 TRBV19 . CASSMNRNQPQHF TGTGCCAGTAGTATGAACAGAAATCAGCCCCAGCATTTT
. TRBJ2-5 TRBV28 TRBD2 CASSSHSGGFQETQYF TGTGCCAGCAGCTCCCATAGCGGGGGATTCCAAGAGACCCAGTACTTC
. TRBJ1-2 TRBV5-1 . CASSSRGTGYTF TGCGCCAGCAGCTCCCGTGGGACAGGCTACACCTTC
. TRBJ1-1 TRBV11-2 . CASSFEGAEAFF TGTGCCAGCAGCTTTGAGGGGGCTGAAGCTTTCTTT
. TRBJ2-7 TRBV7-9 TRBD2 CASSSGTSGSYEQYF TGTGCCAGCAGCTCCGGGACTAGCGGCTCCTACGAGCAGTACTTC
. TRBJ2-3 TRBV5-4 TRBD1 CASRRQGASDTQYF TGTGCCAGCAGACGACAGGGGGCGTCAGATACGCAGTATTTT
once TRBJ2-6 TRBV5-4 . CASSSQGPGANVLTF TGTGCCAGCAGCTCACAGGGCCCTGGGGCCAACGTCCTGACTTTC
. TRBJ2-1 TRBV30 TRBD2 CAWSVRYLAGGRHNEQFF TGTGCCTGGAGTGTACGATACTTAGCGGGAGGGCGCCACAATGAGCAGTTCTTC
. TRBJ2-1 TRBV6-2/TRBV6-3 TRBD2 CASSYLAGGYYNEQFF TGTGCCAGCAGTTACCTAGCGGGAGGGTATTACAATGAGCAGTTCTTC
. TRBJ2-3 TRBV28 TRBD2 CASSSLIAGGQTDTQYF TGTGCCAGCAGTTCACTAATAGCGGGAGGGCAAACAGATACGCAGTATTTT
once TRBJ2-7 TRBV11-3 . CASSLTGGSYEQYF TGTGCCAGCAGCTTAACCGGGGGATCCTACGAGCAGTACTTC
. TRBJ2-2 TRBV5-1 . CASSQTSGTTNTGELFF TGCGCCAGCAGCCAAACTTCCGGGACAACGAACACCGGGGAGCTGTTTTTT
. TRBJ1-2 TRBV29-1 TRBD1 CSGGGGGWDGYTF TGCAGCGGAGGGGGCGGTGGATGGGATGGCTACACCTTC
once TRBJ1-1 TRBV21-1 . CASSHSNTEAFF TGTGCCAGCAGCCACAGCAACACTGAAGCTTTCTTT
. TRBJ1-3 TRBV7-9 TRBD1 CASSLVEGQANSGNTIYF TGTGCCAGCAGCTTAGTTGAGGGACAGGCGAACTCTGGAAACACCATATATTTT